This is a list of T cell receptor beta chains from one sample in a study of T cell responses to AZD1222 COVID-19 vaccine. Produced via immunoSEQ multiplex PCR; TCRdb's table is partial and in-frame only. The data contain around 130,000 clones, roughly 84% of them singletons. The input for sequencing was peripheral blood, taken on day 0 of AZD1222 vaccination. The receptors come from an adult in good health. CDR3s include the opening cysteine and the closing phenylalanine or tryptophan. A D gene is named only where the DNA matches it firmly. Clone size, where shown, is once, few, many, or a class for clones that have expanded.

abundance	j_gene	d_gene	v_gene	CDR3nt	CDR3aa
NA	TRBJ2-7	TRBD2	TRBV10-3	TGTGCCATCAGCCCGACTAGCGGGATCTTCTCTACCTACGAGCAGTACTTC	CAISPTSGIFSTYEQYF
NA	TRBJ1-2	NA	TRBV6-1	TGTGCCAGCAGTGGGGATGTTACCGGCGGTTTAGATGGCTACACCTTC	CASSGDVTGGLDGYTF
once	TRBJ2-7	NA	TRBV3-1/TRBV3-2	TGTGCCAGCAGCCAATACTCAGGGACCTACGAGCAGTACTTC	CASSQYSGTYEQYF
NA	TRBJ2-7	NA	TRBV25-1	TGTGCCACCGCGGGACACCTTGAGCAGTACTTC	CATAGHLEQYF
few	TRBJ2-5	NA	TRBV5-1	TGCGCCAGCAGTTTTTTGGGCTTCCAAGAGACCCAGTACTTC	CASSFLGFQETQYF
NA	TRBJ1-3	NA	TRBV12-3/TRBV12-4	TGTGCCAGCACCCCCGGTTTGGACACCATATATTTT	CASTPGLDTIYF
few	TRBJ1-1	NA	TRBV30	TGTGCCTGGAGTGTAGGGGCCACTGAAGCTTTCTTT	CAWSVGATEAFF
once	TRBJ1-2	NA	TRBV4-3	TGCGCCAGCAGCTTAAGCTGGGGGGCGGGTGGCTACACCTTC	CASSLSWGAGGYTF
NA	TRBJ1-2	NA	TRBV28	TGTGCCAGCAGTCTGGAGAGTTTTGGCTACACCTTC	CASSLESFGYTF
NA	TRBJ2-6	NA	TRBV5-1	TGCGCCAGCTCCGGGGGAAGCTCTGGGGCCAACGTCCTGACTTTC	CASSGGSSGANVLTF
once	TRBJ2-5	NA	TRBV9	TGTGCCAGCAGCGCCCCGGGGCGCGGGATGGAGGAGACCCAGTACTTC	CASSAPGRGMEETQYF
NA	TRBJ2-7	NA	TRBV5-6	TGTGCCAGCAGCTTCGGGGGCTCCTACGAGCAGTACTTC	CASSFGGSYEQYF
NA	TRBJ1-6	NA	TRBV18	TGTGCCAGCTCACCCCAAAGGGGTTGGAGGGATAATTCACCCCTCCACTTT	CASSPQRGWRDNSPLHF
NA	TRBJ2-3	NA	TRBV6-6	TGTGCCAGCAGTTATCTTCTAGGTGTTGGCACAGATACGCAGTATTTT	CASSYLLGVGTDTQYF
once	TRBJ1-1	TRBD1	TRBV7-3	TGTGCCAGCAGCTTAATTGGGACAGGACCTTCGGGGGGGATATTCTTT	CASSLIGTGPSGGIFF
once	TRBJ2-7	TRBD1	TRBV19	TGTGCCAGTACGGGCAGGGGGCCCGGCGAGCAGTACTTC	CASTGRGPGEQYF
NA	TRBJ2-5	NA	TRBV7-3	TGTGCCAGCAGTTCGGATCAGGGAACCCAAGAGACCCAGTACTTC	CASSSDQGTQETQYF
NA	TRBJ1-3	TRBD1	TRBV27	TGTGCCAGCAGGACAGGGGGTCCCGGAAACACCATATATTTT	CASRTGGPGNTIYF
NA	TRBJ2-5	NA	TRBV13	TGTGCCAGCAGCCAAGGCACGACCCCTCCAGGGACCCAGTACTTC	CASSQGTTPPGTQYF
once	TRBJ1-2	NA	TRBV6-5	TGTGCCAGCAGTCGACAGGAGTGGGATGGCTACACCTTC	CASSRQEWDGYTF
NA	TRBJ1-1	TRBD1	TRBV7-9	TGTGCCAGCAGCTTAGATCAGGGGGTGAACACTGAAGCTTTCTTT	CASSLDQGVNTEAFF
NA	TRBJ1-1	NA	TRBV7-8	TGTGCCAGCAGCGTTAGGCAAGGGCGGATGAACACTGAAGCTTTCTTT	CASSVRQGRMNTEAFF
NA	TRBJ2-1	TRBD2	TRBV5-4	TGTGCCAGCAGCTTGTATAGCGGGGGTTACTACAATGAGCAGTTCTTC	CASSLYSGGYYNEQFF
NA	TRBJ1-6	NA	TRBV9	TGTGCCAGCAGCCCAGAGGTATCTAATTCACCCCTCCACTTT	CASSPEVSNSPLHF
NA	TRBJ1-1	NA	TRBV12-3/TRBV12-4	TGTGCCAGCAGTTTTCAGGGCACTGAAGCTTTCTTT	CASSFQGTEAFF
NA	TRBJ2-7	NA	TRBV10-2	TGCGCCAGCAGTGATTTTGTGAGCGAGCAGTACTTC	CASSDFVSEQYF
NA	TRBJ1-1	TRBD1	TRBV6-5	TGTGCCAGCAGTTACTCATGGACAGGCGAAGCTTTCTTT	CASSYSWTGEAFF
few	TRBJ1-6	NA	TRBV11-2	TGTGCCAGCAGCTTAGCGGGGAACTATAATTCACCCCTCCACTTT	CASSLAGNYNSPLHF
NA	TRBJ2-7	NA	TRBV10-3	TGTGCCATCAGTGAAGCCGGGACCATATCCTACGAGCAGTACTTC	CAISEAGTISYEQYF
once	TRBJ1-4	NA	TRBV10-3	TGTGCCATCAGTGAGTCGGGGGGGAATGAAAAACTGTTTTTT	CAISESGGNEKLFF
NA	TRBJ2-7	NA	TRBV28	TGTGCCAGCAGTTCAACAGTCTACGAGCAGTACTTC	CASSSTVYEQYF
few	TRBJ1-2	NA	TRBV3-1/TRBV3-2	TGTGCCAGCAGCCCCAGGTCGGTTGCTAACTATGGCTACACCTTC	CASSPRSVANYGYTF
NA	TRBJ1-3	NA	TRBV30	TGTGCCTGGGGCCGGGTCTCTGGAAACACCATATATTTT	CAWGRVSGNTIYF
NA	TRBJ1-4	NA	TRBV20-1	TGCAGCCTTCTAGCTAATGAAAAACTGTTTTTT	CSLLANEKLFF
NA	TRBJ2-1	NA	TRBV5-5	TGTGCCAGCAGCTTGGGACAGTACAATGAGCAGTTCTTC	CASSLGQYNEQFF
NA	TRBJ2-7	TRBD2	TRBV7-2	TGTGCCAGCAGCTTATCCGCTAGCGGGAACCCCTACGAGCAGTACTTC	CASSLSASGNPYEQYF
NA	TRBJ1-1	NA	TRBV4-3	TGCGCCAGCAGCCAAGAGGCAGTGAACACTGAAGCTTTCTTT	CASSQEAVNTEAFF
NA	TRBJ2-5	NA	TRBV12-3/TRBV12-4	TGTGCCAGCAGTTCCCGCGGACAAGAGACCCAGTACTTC	CASSSRGQETQYF
once	TRBJ1-1	TRBD1	TRBV5-5	TGTGCCAGCAGCTTACCCGGGACAGGCAAGAACACTGAAGCTTTCTTT	CASSLPGTGKNTEAFF
NA	TRBJ1-2	NA	TRBV5-1	TGCGCCAGCAGCTTGGCGGGGGACGGTTATGGCTACACCTTC	CASSLAGDGYGYTF
NA	TRBJ1-3	TRBD1	TRBV15	TGTGCCACCAGCAGAGTTTACAGGGGGCAGCTCTCTGGAAACACCATATATTTT	CATSRVYRGQLSGNTIYF
NA	TRBJ2-7	NA	TRBV6-5	TGTGCCAGCAGTTACGGGGGGCCCCCCTACGAGCAGTACTTC	CASSYGGPPYEQYF
NA	TRBJ1-1	NA	TRBV5-1	TGCGCCAGCAGCTTGCAGGTCATGAACACTGAAGCTTTCTTT	CASSLQVMNTEAFF
NA	TRBJ2-1	TRBD2	TRBV27	TGTGCCAGCAGCCAAGCCGGGACTAGCGGGATGAGGCAGTTCTTC	CASSQAGTSGMRQFF
NA	TRBJ1-4	NA	TRBV19	TGTGCCAGTAGTCCGACCAAATCGTCGATCAAACTGTTTTTT	CASSPTKSSIKLFF